The 30 T cell receptor beta chains below all came from one sample that was sequenced in a study of blood T cell repertoires in COVID-19. Assay: immunoSEQ multiplex PCR; the TCRdb copy retains only in-frame clones and omits some. The sample carries around 190,000 clones, about 84% recorded once. The sequencing input was peripheral blood. The receptors shown here come from a human donor in a cohort sampled during active COVID-19.

This rearrangement joins TRBV11-2 to TRBJ2-5; a possible D gene is TRBD1 (7 bases). Trimming shortened V by 6 bases and J by 2 bases, and 16 bases separated the two germline ends. Germline assignment: CDR1 SGHAT and CDR2 FQNNGV. This CDR3 has 15 residues. This CDR3 reads CASSSGGMTQETQYF. CDR3 DNA: TGTGCCAGCAGTTCAGGGGGGATGACACAAGAGACCCAGTACTTC.

The V gene is TRBV4-1, the J gene TRBJ2-7; the D is unclear. The CDR3 is 15 amino acids. CDR1 and CDR2 from the germline V gene are MGHRA and YSYEKL. The ends were cut back, 2 bases at V and 3 bases at J, with 14 bases in the middle. The CDR3 DNA follows: TGCGCCAGCAGCCAAATGGTGGCTAGAGGCTACGAGCAGTACTTC. It codes for CASSQMVARGYEQYF.

The V gene is TRBV29-1, the J gene TRBJ2-1; possibly TRBD2 for D (5 bases). The CDR3 extends over 13 amino acids. V lost 7 bases to trimming and J lost 7 bases, with 17 bases between them. Germline V lookup: CDR1 SQVTM, CDR2 ANQGSEA. The CDR3 DNA reads TGCAGCGCTATACCATCGAGGGTGAATGAGCAGTTCTTC. Its translation is CSAIPSRVNEQFF.

This chain uses TRBV10-3 with TRBJ1-2; TRBD1 matches 7 bases. The CDR3 length is 14 residues. The junction had 1 base not matched to a gene; V was cut back by 0 bases and J by 3 bases. Germline V gene data show CDR1 as ENHRY and CDR2 as SYGVKD. The CDR3 DNA is TGTGCCATCAGTGAGTCCACAGGGGACTATGGCTACACCTTC. Translating it yields CAISESTGDYGYTF.

V is TRBV5-1 and J is TRBJ2-5; D possibly corresponds to TRBD1 (5 bases). Per germline, CDR1 SGHRS and CDR2 YFSETQ. CDR3 size: 15 residues. V lost 0 bases and J 2 bases, leaving 11 bases between the germline ends. This CDR3 reads CASSLAQGRQETQYF. The DNA of the CDR3 is TGCGCCAGCAGCTTGGCTCAGGGAAGGCAAGAGACCCAGTACTTC.

The chain combines TRBV14 with TRBJ2-3; no reliable D call. The CDR3 has 13 residues. The V end was cut by 3 bases, the J end by 5 bases, with 9 bases between. In germline, CDR1 is SGHDN, CDR2 FVKESK. The CDR3 protein is CASSQPPGDTQYF. DNA of the CDR3: TGTGCCAGCAGCCAGCCCCCGGGAGATACGCAGTATTTT.

This chain connects TRBV18 to TRBJ1-1; no clear D gene. Germline CDR1 KGHSH, CDR2 LQKENI. V lost 3 bases, J lost 0 bases, and 11 bases lay in between. The CDR3 loop spans 15 amino acids. The CDR3 DNA reads TGTGCCAGCTCACCGTCACAGTCCCTGAACACTGAAGCTTTCTTT. Residues: CASSPSQSLNTEAFF.

This sequence joins TRBV27 and TRBJ1-6; 7 bases fit TRBD1. V gave up 5 bases and J gave up 3 bases; unmatched junction bases: 10. The CDR3 covers 17 residues. Germline V CDR1 and CDR2: MNHEY, SMNVEV (reference sequence). This CDR3 is CASSPIGQAVYNSPLHF. In DNA, the CDR3 is TGTGCCAGCAGTCCAATAGGACAGGCCGTCTATAATTCACCCCTCCACTTT.

This chain connects TRBV9 to TRBJ2-7; 8 nucleotides match TRBD1. Germline CDR1 and CDR2: SGDLS and YYNGEE. This CDR3 is built from 16 residues. V shed 0 bases, J shed 5 bases, and the junction held 10 bases outside the gene matches. The CDR3 loop is CASSVVLGDRRHEQYF. CDR3 nucleotides: TGTGCCAGCAGCGTAGTGTTGGGGGACAGGCGACACGAGCAGTACTTC.

The CDR3 loop reads CASSERGGRGYGYTF. For the CDR3, the DNA is TGTGCCAGCAGTGAAAGGGGGGGCAGGGGTTATGGCTACACCTTC. V gene TRBV2 combines with J gene TRBJ1-2; the D gene is possibly TRBD1 (6 bases). V was shortened by 2 bases and J by 5 bases, with 15 bases between the two germline ends. The CDR3 has 15 amino acids. Germline values: CDR1 SNHLY, CDR2 FYNNEI.

The chain uses TRBV19 and TRBJ1-1, with D possibly being TRBD1 (5 bases). CDR1 is LNHDA, CDR2 SQIVND, per germline (reference sequence). This CDR3 is 15 amino acids long. Trimming took off 1 base at V and 2 bases at J, with 11 bases between the two ends. The CDR3 DNA sequence: TGTGCCAGTAGTATAGCGGAAGGGGCCAACACTGAAGCTTTCTTT. It encodes CASSIAEGANTEAFF.

J is TRBJ2-3 and V is TRBV15; possible D gene TRBD2, 5 bases. The CDR3 extends over 13 amino acids. V lost 6 bases and J 2 bases, leaving 9 bases between the germline ends. Germline CDR1 reads LNHNV; CDR2 reads YYDKDF (reference sequence). CDR3 in DNA: TGTGCCACCAGACGGGGTGTCACAGATACGCAGTATTTT. Translating gives CATRRGVTDTQYF.

The chain recombines TRBV30 with TRBJ1-1; possible D gene TRBD1, 5 bases. Germline V lookup: CDR1 GTSNPN, CDR2 SVGIG (reference sequence). Between the trimmed V and J ends, which lost 4 bases and 3 bases, there was a span of 18 bases. The CDR3 covers 15 residues. The CDR3: CAWNLRGPIDTEAFF. As DNA, the CDR3 is TGTGCCTGGAACCTTAGGGGCCCAATAGACACTGAAGCTTTCTTT.

The genes are TRBV2 and TRBJ1-1; D may be TRBD1 (5 bases). CDR1 and CDR2 (germline): SNHLY, FYNNEI. V lost 5 bases, J lost 2 bases, and 12 bases lay in between. This CDR3 comprises 14 residues. CDR3: CASSSGITNTEAFF. The CDR3 coding sequence is TGTGCCAGCAGTTCAGGGATTACTAACACTGAAGCTTTCTTT.

This clone has only one observation. The rearrangement joins TRBV4-1 to TRBJ2-1; TRBD2 might be the D (6 bases). Germline V CDR1 and CDR2: MGHRA, YSYEKL. This CDR3 spans 13 amino acids. Trimming removed 0 bases from V and 6 bases from J, with 6 bases in between. The chain's CDR3 is CASSQDGGNEQFF. CDR3 coding DNA: TGCGCCAGCAGCCAAGACGGGGGCAATGAGCAGTTCTTC.

The sample holds one count of this clone. The gene calls are TRBV6-2 or TRBV6-3 and TRBJ2-1; 7 nucleotides match TRBD2. The CDR3 is 15 residues long. With V trimmed by 6 bases and J by 5 bases, 10 bases remained unmatched. Germline values: CDR1 MNHEY, CDR2 SVGEGT. The chain's CDR3 is CASSPPAGEHNEQFF. CDR3 DNA: TGTGCCAGCAGCCCCCCCGCGGGGGAACACAATGAGCAGTTCTTC.

The chain is built from TRBV9 and TRBJ2-7; D is perhaps TRBD1 (6 bases). V lost 3 bases and J lost 6, with 16 bases in between. Germline V lookup: CDR1 SGDLS, CDR2 YYNGEE. This CDR3 has 14 residues. Here the CDR3 reads CASSAQGSGAEQYF. The CDR3 coding sequence is TGTGCCAGCAGCGCACAGGGTAGTGGGGCCGAGCAGTACTTC.

This clone occurred once. The gene calls are TRBV3-1 (or the pseudogene TRBV3-2) and TRBJ1-2; no definite D call. The CDR3 length is 15 residues. V lost 6 bases, J lost 7 bases, and 21 bases lay in between. Germline assignment: CDR1 LGHDT and CDR2 YNNKEL (reference sequence). In nucleotides, the CDR3 is TGTGCCAGCAGTCACCACGGGGTGTTGGGCAGTGGCTACACCTTC. Protein: CASSHHGVLGSGYTF.

This clone was observed once. The gene calls are TRBV14 and TRBJ1-6; D remains ambiguous. The germline V gene encodes CDR1 SGHDN and CDR2 FVKESK. This CDR3 spans 19 amino acids. Between the trimmed V and J ends, which lost 1 base and 0 bases, there was a span of 16 bases. The CDR3 sequence: CASSQGSPKSSSYNSPLHF. The CDR3, as DNA: TGTGCCAGCAGCCAAGGGTCGCCGAAATCGAGCTCCTATAATTCACCCCTCCACTTT.

V and J are TRBV5-6 and TRBJ2-7, with no clear D. V dropped 0 bases and J dropped 3 bases, with 10 bases sitting between them. Germline CDR1 is SGHDT and CDR2 is YYEEEE. This CDR3 is 14 amino acids long. CDR3: CASSLEQSLYEQYF. DNA of the CDR3: TGTGCCAGCAGCTTGGAGCAATCACTCTACGAGCAGTACTTC. The full variable domain, completed using reference TRBV5-6 and TRBJ2-7, is DAGVTQSPTHLIKTRGQQVTLRCSPKSGHDTVSWYQQALGQGPQFIFQYYEEEERQRGNFPDRFSGHQFPNYSSELNVNALLLGDSALYLCASSLEQSLYEQYFGPGTRLTVT.

J is TRBJ1-2 and V is TRBV2; D unresolved. The CDR3 has 13 amino acids. Germline CDR1 reads SNHLY; CDR2 reads FYNNEI. The CDR3 reads CATTNAANYGYTF. The DNA of the CDR3 is TGTGCTACTACCAACGCGGCTAACTATGGCTACACCTTC.

In this sample, this clone turned up a few times. The gene calls are TRBV5-6 and TRBJ1-2, with D possibly being TRBD1 (6 bases). The CDR3 extends over 14 amino acids. The V gene lost 1 base and the J gene lost 6 bases, with 13 bases spanning the gap. The germline V gene has CDR1 SGHDT and CDR2 YYEEEE. The CDR3 DNA follows: TGTGCCAGCAGCTTGAGGGGACAACGTAATGGCTACACCTTC. Encoded protein: CASSLRGQRNGYTF.

The chain carries TRBV19 and TRBJ2-3, with TRBD2 identical over 10 bases. The CDR3 has 16 residues. J gave up 3 bases and V 5 bases, and 8 bases lay outside the gene matches. Germline V gives CDR1 LNHDA, CDR2 SQIVND (reference sequence). CDR3 protein: CASSSQRGGLTDTQYF. Here the CDR3 DNA reads TGTGCCAGTAGTTCACAGCGGGGGGGCCTGACAGATACGCAGTATTTT.

This clone was found once. The V gene is TRBV10-3, the J gene TRBJ2-5; perhaps TRBD1 as D (5 bases). The length of the CDR3 is 13 residues. V was clipped by 9 bases and J by 2 bases, with 13 bases between them. Germline-derived CDR1 and CDR2 are ENHRY and SYGVKD. The CDR3 DNA sequence: TGTGCCATTCGCACAGGAGATCAAGAGACCCAGTACTTC. The encoded protein is CAIRTGDQETQYF.

The V call is TRBV7-8, the J call TRBJ1-5; 11 bases agree with TRBD1. The CDR3 covers 15 residues. Germline CDR1 and CDR2: SGHVS and FQNEAQ. With 5 bases clipped from V and 4 bases from J, the junction kept 4 bases outside the gene matches. The CDR3, as DNA: TGTGCCAGCAGCAACCGGGACAGGGGGAATCAGCCCCAGCATTTT. Protein product: CASSNRDRGNQPQHF.

The V gene is TRBV6-5, the J gene TRBJ1-1, with 8 nucleotides matching TRBD1. Germline trimming cut 6 bases from V and 10 bases from J; bases unmatched to any gene: 7. Germline V gene data show CDR1 as MNHEY and CDR2 as SVGAGI. The CDR3 length is 12 residues. DNA for the CDR3: TGTGCCAGCAGCTCAGGGGGCTGGGGAGCTTTCTTT. This sequence encodes CASSSGGWGAFF.

The chain employs TRBV7-6 and TRBJ2-2; 8 bases match TRBD2. The V segment lost 5 bases and the J segment 6 bases; nucleotides outside the gene matches: 11. The CDR3 sequence is 16 residues long. In germline, CDR1 is SGHVS, CDR2 FNYEAQ. CDR3 region: CASSPSVGGAPGELFF. CDR3 nucleotides: TGTGCCAGCAGCCCCTCGGTCGGGGGGGCCCCCGGGGAGCTGTTTTTT.

The J gene is TRBJ1-3, the V gene TRBV19, with a possible D match to TRBD1 (5 bases). The CDR3 contains 14 residues. Germline lookup yields CDR1 LNHDA and CDR2 SQIVND (reference sequence). V was trimmed by 7 bases and J by 3 bases, leaving 13 bases between them. The CDR3 nucleotides are TGTGCCAGTACTCAGGGATTAAGTGGAAACACCATATATTTT. Protein product: CASTQGLSGNTIYF.

This sequence joins TRBV29-1 and TRBJ1-2; TRBD1 aligns across 9 bases. CDR3 length: 14 amino acids. Germline trimming cut 1 base from V and 8 bases from J; bases unmatched to any gene: 8. Germline V gene lookup returns CDR1 SQVTM and CDR2 ANQGSEA. The CDR3 is CSVEATGTGRGYTF. The DNA for the CDR3 is TGCAGCGTTGAAGCAACCGGGACAGGGAGAGGCTACACCTTC.

The chain has TRBV27 and TRBJ1-5, with 8 bases fitting TRBD1. V gave up 4 bases and J gave up 7 bases; unmatched junction bases: 6. Germline V lookup: CDR1 MNHEY, CDR2 SMNVEV (reference sequence). This CDR3 spans 14 amino acids. Here the CDR3 reads CASSYGQGGQPQHF. The DNA of the CDR3 is TGTGCCAGCAGTTATGGACAGGGAGGGCAGCCCCAGCATTTT.